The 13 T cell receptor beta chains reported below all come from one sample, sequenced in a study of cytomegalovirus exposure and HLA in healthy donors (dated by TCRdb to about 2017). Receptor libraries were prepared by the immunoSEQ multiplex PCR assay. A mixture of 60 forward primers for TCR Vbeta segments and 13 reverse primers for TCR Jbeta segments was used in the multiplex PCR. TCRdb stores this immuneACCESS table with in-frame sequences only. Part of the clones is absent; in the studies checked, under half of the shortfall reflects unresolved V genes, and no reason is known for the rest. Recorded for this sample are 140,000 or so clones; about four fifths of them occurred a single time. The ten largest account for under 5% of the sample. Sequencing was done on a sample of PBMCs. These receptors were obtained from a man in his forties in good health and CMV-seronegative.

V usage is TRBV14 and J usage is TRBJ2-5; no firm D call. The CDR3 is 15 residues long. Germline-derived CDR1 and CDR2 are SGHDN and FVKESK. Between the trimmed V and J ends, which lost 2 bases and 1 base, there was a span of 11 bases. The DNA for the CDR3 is TGTGCCAGCAGCCAAAGCCGGGTGGTCCAAGAGACCCAGTACTTC. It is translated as CASSQSRVVQETQYF.

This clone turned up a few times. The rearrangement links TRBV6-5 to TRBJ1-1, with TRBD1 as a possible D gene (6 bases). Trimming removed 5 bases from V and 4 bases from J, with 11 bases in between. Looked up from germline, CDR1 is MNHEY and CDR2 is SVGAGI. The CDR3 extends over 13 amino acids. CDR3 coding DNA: TGTGCCAGCAGTCCTGAGACAGGCACTGAAGCTTTCTTT. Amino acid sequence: CASSPETGTEAFF.

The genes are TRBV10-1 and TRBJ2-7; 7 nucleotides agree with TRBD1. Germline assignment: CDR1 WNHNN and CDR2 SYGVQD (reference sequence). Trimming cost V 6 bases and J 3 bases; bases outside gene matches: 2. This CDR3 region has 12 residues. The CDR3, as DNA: TGCGCCAGCAGAAGGGACAGCTACGAGCAGTACTTC. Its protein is CASRRDSYEQYF.

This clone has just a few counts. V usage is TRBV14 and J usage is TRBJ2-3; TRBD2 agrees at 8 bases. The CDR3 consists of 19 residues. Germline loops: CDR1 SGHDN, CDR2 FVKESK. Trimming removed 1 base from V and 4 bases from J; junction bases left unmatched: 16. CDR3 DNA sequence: TGTGCCAGCAGCCAAGGTCCGGCTAGCGGGTCCCCACAGGCAGATACGCAGTATTTT. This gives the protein CASSQGPASGSPQADTQYF.

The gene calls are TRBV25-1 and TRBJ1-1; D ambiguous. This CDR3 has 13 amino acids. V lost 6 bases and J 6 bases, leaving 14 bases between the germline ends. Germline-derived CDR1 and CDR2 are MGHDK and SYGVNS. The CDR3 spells CASRGPGTAEAFF. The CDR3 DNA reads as TGTGCCAGCAGGGGCCCCGGTACGGCTGAAGCTTTCTTT.

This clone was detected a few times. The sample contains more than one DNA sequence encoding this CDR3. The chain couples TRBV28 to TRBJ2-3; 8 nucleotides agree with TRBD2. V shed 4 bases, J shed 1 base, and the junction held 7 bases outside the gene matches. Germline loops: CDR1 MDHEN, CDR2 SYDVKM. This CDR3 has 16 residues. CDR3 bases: TGTGCCAGCAGTTCGGGGGGGCCGCGAGGCACAGATACGCAGTATTTT. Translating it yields CASSSGGPRGTDTQYF.

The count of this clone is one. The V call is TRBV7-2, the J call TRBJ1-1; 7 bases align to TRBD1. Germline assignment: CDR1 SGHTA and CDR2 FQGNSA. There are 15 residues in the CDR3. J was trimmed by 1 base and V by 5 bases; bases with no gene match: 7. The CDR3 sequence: CASSPRQGWNTEAFF. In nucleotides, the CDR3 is TGTGCCAGCAGCCCAAGACAGGGATGGAACACTGAAGCTTTCTTT.

CDR3 sequence (DNA): TGTGCCAGCAGACAATCGGGGACAGGGCACTACGAGCAGTACTTC. This gives the protein CASRQSGTGHYEQYF. The chain recombines TRBV6-6 with TRBJ2-7; TRBD1 matches 9 bases. Trimming took 6 bases from V and 3 from J; bases not matched to a gene: 9. CDR1 is MNHNY and CDR2 is SVGAGI in the germline V gene (reference sequence). CDR3 length equals 15 residues.

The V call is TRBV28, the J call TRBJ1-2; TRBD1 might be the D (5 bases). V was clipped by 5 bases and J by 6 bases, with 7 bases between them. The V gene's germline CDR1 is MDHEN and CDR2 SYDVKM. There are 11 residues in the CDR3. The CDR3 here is CASSARDGYTF. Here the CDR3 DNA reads TGTGCCAGCAGTGCCAGGGATGGCTACACCTTC.

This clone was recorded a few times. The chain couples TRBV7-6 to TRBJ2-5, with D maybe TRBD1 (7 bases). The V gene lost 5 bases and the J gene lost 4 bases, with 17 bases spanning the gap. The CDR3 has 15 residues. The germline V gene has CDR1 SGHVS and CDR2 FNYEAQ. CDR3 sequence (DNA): TGTGCCAGCAGCCCAAGACAGGGACTGAGAGAGACCCAGTACTTC. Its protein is CASSPRQGLRETQYF.

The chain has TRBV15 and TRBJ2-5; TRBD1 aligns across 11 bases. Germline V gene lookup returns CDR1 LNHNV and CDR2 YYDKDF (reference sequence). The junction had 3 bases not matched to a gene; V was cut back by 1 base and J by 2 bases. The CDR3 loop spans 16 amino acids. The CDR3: CATSRGGTGGQETQYF. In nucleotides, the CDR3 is TGTGCCACCAGCAGAGGCGGGACAGGGGGACAAGAGACCCAGTACTTC.

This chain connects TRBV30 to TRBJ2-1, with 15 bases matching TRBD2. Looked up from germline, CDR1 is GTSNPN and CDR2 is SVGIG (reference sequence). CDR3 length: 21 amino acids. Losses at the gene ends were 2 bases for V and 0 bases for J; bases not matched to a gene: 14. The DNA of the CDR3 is TGTGCCTGGAGTTTCCGAGTAAGGACTAGCGGGGGGGTAAGCTCCTACAATGAGCAGTTCTTC. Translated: CAWSFRVRTSGGVSSYNEQFF.

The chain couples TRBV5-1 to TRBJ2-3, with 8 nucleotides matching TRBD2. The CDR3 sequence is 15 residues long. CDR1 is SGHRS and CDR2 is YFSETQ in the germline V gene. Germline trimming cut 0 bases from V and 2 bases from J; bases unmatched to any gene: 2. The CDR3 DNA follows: TGCGCCAGCAGCTTGGATAGCGGGGTCACAGATACGCAGTATTTT. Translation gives CASSLDSGVTDTQYF.